The entry that follows covers one T cell receptor beta chain sequence. Its matching antigen is unknown. Treatment meaning: 10-day PBMC culture with coronavirus spike peptide pools or control peptides (ViraFEST assay). This CDR3 comprises 13 residues. Between the trimmed V and J ends, which lost 3 bases and 5 bases, there was a span of 13 bases. CDR1 is DFQATT and CDR2 is SNEGSKA in the germline V gene (reference sequence). CD4+ T cells that had been cultured provided DNA sequenced with the Oncomine TCR Beta short-read assay. Investigators isolated genomic DNA from cultured CD4+ T cells. Using its own MiXCR run on the PCR reads, TCRdb lists one record per CDR3 protein. The sample yields over 20,000 distinct CDR3 sequences, about 40% seen once. The sample is drawn from a study of vaccination and CD4 T cells after COVID-19. The overall study: At a median approximately 76 days (range 14 to 241) after dose two, post-vaccine samples were obtained. A CEFX pool, an HIV-1 Nef pool, or no peptide went to control cultures. Broader study findings: Spike mono-reactivity applied to 304 of 307 vaccine-specific clones detected in convalescent patients.

The sample was CD4+ T cells from blood, cultured in vitro. The receptor was isolated from a human donor who had recovered from COVID-19. The rearrangement links TRBV20-1 to TRBJ2-5, with D possibly TRBD1 on 5 matching bases. For the CDR3, the DNA is TGCAGTGCTAGTTTGGCAGGGTGGGAGACCCAGTACTTC. Translation gives CSASLAGWETQYF.